The 4 T cell receptor beta chains in this list originate from one sample, sequenced in a study of siplizumab effects on memory and regulatory T cells. The table came from immunoSEQ multiplex PCR; TCRdb's copy has only in-frame clones and leaves some out. This sample carries tens of thousands of clones, about 90% of them seen once, and the ten largest clones take approximately 31%. Sequencing used CD8+ T cells sorted from blood. Receptors were obtained from a human donor in good health.

The chain is built from TRBV27 and TRBJ2-7, with D perhaps TRBD1 (6 bases). The CDR3 length is 13 residues. The germline gives CDR1 MNHEY, CDR2 SMNVEV (reference sequence). Trimming cost V 2 bases and J 2 bases, with 7 bases left between them. The CDR3 DNA reads TGTGCCAGCAGTTTACGGACAGCCTACGAGCAGTACTTC. Protein sequence: CASSLRTAYEQYF.

The V gene is TRBV4-1, the J gene TRBJ2-3, with no clear D. Between the trimmed V and J ends, which lost 4 bases and 3 bases, there was a span of 20 bases. Germline assignment: CDR1 MGHRA and CDR2 YSYEKL. CDR3 length: 17 amino acids. CDR3 nucleotide sequence: TGCGCCAGCAGCCCCCGGGTTAGGCTGTGGGGAACAGATACGCAGTATTTT. The encoded protein is CASSPRVRLWGTDTQYF.

This clone was found a few times. The chain joins TRBV7-9 to TRBJ2-7, with D hard to call. V dropped 2 bases and J dropped 2 bases, with 7 bases sitting between them. CDR3 length: 13 residues. CDR1 and CDR2 (germline): SEHNR, FQNEAQ (reference sequence). The CDR3 spells CASSLSLAYEQYF. The CDR3 DNA sequence: TGTGCCAGCAGCTTAAGCTTGGCCTACGAGCAGTACTTC.

The CDR3 is CATSRDRGLNQPQHF. CDR3 DNA: TGTGCCACCAGCAGAGATCGGGGGCTTAATCAGCCCCAGCATTTT. J is TRBJ1-5 and V is TRBV15, with D possibly being TRBD1 (6 bases). CDR3 size: 15 residues. The germline CDR1 and CDR2 sequences are LNHNV and YYDKDF (reference sequence). Between the trimmed V and J ends, which lost 0 bases and 4 bases, there was a span of 10 bases.